This T cell receptor beta chain appears in the sequencing data of a study of blood T cell repertoires in COVID-19. Across the study: Acute and convalescent COVID-19 specimens originated in the United States, Italy and Spain.

The CDR3 sequence is 15 residues long. V lost 1 base, J lost 3 bases, and 3 bases stayed unmatched. Germline-derived CDR1 and CDR2 are SGHRS and YFSETQ. One Seattle source followed patients from active infection through their disease course. The authors' processing: Nucleated cell number was recorded as an estimate derived from reference gene primer amplification. The method was immunoSEQ multiplex PCR; TCRdb's version includes in-frame clones alone and lacks a portion of them. For V, J and clone size, that table is used; D and trimming come from the DNA. The top ten hold 6.5% to 9.5% of the sample, which has 240,000 or so clones, roughly 79% seen once.

The V and J genes are TRBV5-1 and TRBJ2-2; 7 bases map to TRBD1. Sequenced material: peripheral blood. The sequence was obtained from a woman older than 75 with COVID-19, enrolled during active disease. CDR3 DNA sequence: TGCGCCAGCAGCTTGAGGCAGGGGGACACCGGGGAGCTGTTTTTT. Its protein product is CASSLRQGDTGELFF.